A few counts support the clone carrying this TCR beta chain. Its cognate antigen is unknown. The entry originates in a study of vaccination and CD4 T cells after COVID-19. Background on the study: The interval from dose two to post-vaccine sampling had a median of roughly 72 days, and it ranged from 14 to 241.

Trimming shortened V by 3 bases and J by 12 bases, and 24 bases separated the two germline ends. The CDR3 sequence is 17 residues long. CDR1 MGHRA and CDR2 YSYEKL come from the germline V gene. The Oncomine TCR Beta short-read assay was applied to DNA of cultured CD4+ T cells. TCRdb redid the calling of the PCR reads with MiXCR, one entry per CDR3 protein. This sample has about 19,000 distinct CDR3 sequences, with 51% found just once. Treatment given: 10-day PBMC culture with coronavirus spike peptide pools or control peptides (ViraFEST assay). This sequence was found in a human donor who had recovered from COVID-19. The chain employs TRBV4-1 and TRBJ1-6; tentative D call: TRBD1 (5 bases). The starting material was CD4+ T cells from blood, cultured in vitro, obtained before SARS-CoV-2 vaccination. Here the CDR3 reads CASSQMTPGRTWLPLHF. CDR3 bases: TGCGCCAGCAGCCAGATGACTCCGGGACGGACCTGGTTACCCCTCCACTTT.